Included here is one TCR beta chain sequence, with context. Its antigen is not identified. Via MiXCR, TCRdb re-called the reads, giving one row per CDR3 protein. Found here are approximately 350,000 distinct CDR3 sequences, approximately 35% of them singletons; the top ten hold roughly 14%. The source of the sample is a study of T cell repertoires in cytomegalovirus infection. Study-level background: The authors used CMV epitopes that were HLA-C-restricted (recently identified) and HLA-B-restricted (well studied). CMV infection plus the matching HLA type was flagged by public TCR beta signatures.

This TCR came from a human donor in good health (CMV status not recorded). Some clones in this sample may be carry-over from other donors' samples. The specimen was cultured PBMCs, collected from culture after CMV antigen stimulation.

The chain's CDR3 is CASSQGDYNEQFF. In DNA, the CDR3 is TGTGCCAGCAGCCAAGGGGACTACAATGAGCAGTTCTTC. J is TRBJ2-1 and V is TRBV3-1, with D unclear. The CDR3 sequence is 13 residues long. Germline CDR1 and CDR2: LGHDT and YNNKEL (reference sequence). Trimming took 1 base from V and 3 from J, leaving 4 bases between them.